The clone carrying this T cell receptor beta chain has just a few counts. Antigen: not known. The sorted Tregs were CD4+CD25+CD127-/low cells. Study-level results: Tumor Tregs overlapped most with tumor, then blood, naive CD4+ cells.

MiXCR, applied by TCRdb to the 5' RACE reads, yields one record per CDR3 protein. In the table there are fewer than 65,000 distinct CDR3 sequences, about 20% of which are singletons. V lost 1 base to trimming and J lost 2 bases; unmatched junction nucleotides: 1. CDR1 and CDR2 from the germline V gene are SGHTA and FQGNSA. There are 15 residues in the CDR3. Specimen: tumor-infiltrating Tregs sorted from the breast tumor. The receptor comes from a female donor with breast cancer. The rearrangement links TRBV7-2 to TRBJ2-7, with 11 bases matching TRBD2. The CDR3 DNA reads as TGTGCCAGCAGCTTAGTAGCGGGAGGGGCCTACGAGCAGTACTTC. Residues: CASSLVAGGAYEQYF. Full variable domain (rest looked up from reference TRBV7-2 and TRBJ2-7): GAGVSQSPSNKVTEKGKDVELRCDPISGHTALYWYRQSLGQGLEFLIYFQGNSAPDKSGLPSDRFSAERTGGSVSTLTIQRTQQEDSAVYLCASSLVAGGAYEQYFGPGTRLTVT.